This section outlines one T cell receptor (beta chain) sequence together with its context. CDR3 size: 16 residues. V lost 0 bases and J lost 2; bases outside the gene matches: 3. Germline CDR1 and CDR2: SSHAT and FNYEAQ (reference sequence). Specimens carried about 0.85-10 million cryopreserved PBMC before DNA extraction. The authors ran the immunoSEQ assay, v3.0, at survey level. TCRdb's copy holds only in-frame clones and misses some; the assay was immunoSEQ multiplex PCR. The sample carries about 16,000 clones, roughly 81% recorded once. The data belong to a study of long-term antiretroviral therapy in people with HIV. Overall study context: Earliest sampling preceded the 2015 immediate-ART recommendation by about a decade.

The chain links TRBV7-7 to TRBJ2-2; 7 bases align to TRBD2. The source material was unsorted PBMCs, sampled 0.5 years after starting antiretroviral therapy. This clonotype originated in a woman in her thirties or forties with HIV. CDR3 DNA: TGTGCCAGCAGCTTAGCAGGCGGGAGTAACACCGGGGAGCTGTTTTTT. This codes for CASSLAGGSNTGELFF.